This T cell receptor beta chain was sequenced for a study of blood T cell repertoires in COVID-19. Overall study: COVID-19 samples from acute and convalescent phases originated in the United States, Italy and Spain. PBMCs, B-cell-depleted T cells, or T cells provided the cDNA or gDNA that made up the material.

Trimming removed 4 bases from V and 1 base from J, with 13 bases in between. The CDR3 is 15 residues long. The germline V gene has CDR1 MGHRA and CDR2 YSYEKL. In the authors' methods: Amplification from reference gene primers served as the basis for estimated nucleated cell counts. Method: immunoSEQ multiplex PCR; TCRdb's copy keeps in-frame clones and lacks some. V and J calls and clone size are those listed in that table; D and trimming were worked out from the DNA. The sample carries 70,000 to 80,000 clones, about 91% recorded once. V gene TRBV4-1 combines with J gene TRBJ1-1; D is possibly TRBD1 (5 bases). Sequencing was performed on peripheral blood. This sequence originates from a woman aged 55-75 years with active COVID-19. CDR3 nucleotide sequence: TGCGCCAGCAGCCCCTGGGGGGGGACGAACACTGAAGCTTTCTTT. This gives the protein CASSPWGGTNTEAFF.